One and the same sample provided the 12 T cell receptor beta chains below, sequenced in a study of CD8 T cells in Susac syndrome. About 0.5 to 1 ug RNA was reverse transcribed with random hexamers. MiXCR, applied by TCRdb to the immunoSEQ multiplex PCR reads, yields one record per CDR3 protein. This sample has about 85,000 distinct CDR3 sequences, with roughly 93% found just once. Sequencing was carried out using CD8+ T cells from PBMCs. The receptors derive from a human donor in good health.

The CDR3 loop reads CVRRDYTEAFF. In DNA, the CDR3 is TGTGTCCGAAGGGACTACACTGAAGCTTTCTTT. The chain links TRBV30 to TRBJ1-1; a possible D gene is TRBD1 (5 bases). The CDR3 contains 11 residues. CDR1 is GTSNPN, CDR2 SVGIG, per germline (reference sequence). Using reference TRBV30 and TRBJ1-1 for the parts outside the CDR3, the full variable domain is SQTIHQWPATLVQPVGSPLSLECTVEGTSNPNLYWYRQAAGRGLQLLFYSVGIGQISSEVPQNLSASRPQDRQFILSSKKLLLSDSGFYLCVRRDYTEAFFGQGTRLTVV.

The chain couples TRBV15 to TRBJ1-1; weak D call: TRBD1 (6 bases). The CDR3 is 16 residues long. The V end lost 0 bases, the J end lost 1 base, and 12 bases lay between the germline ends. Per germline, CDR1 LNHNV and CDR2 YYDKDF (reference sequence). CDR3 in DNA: TGTGCCACCAGCAGAGATCAGGGGAATCAGAACACTGAAGCTTTCTTT. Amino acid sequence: CATSRDQGNQNTEAFF.

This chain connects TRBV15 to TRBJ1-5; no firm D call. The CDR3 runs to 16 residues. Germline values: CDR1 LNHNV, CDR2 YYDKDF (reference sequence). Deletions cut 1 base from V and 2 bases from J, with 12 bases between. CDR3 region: CATSRVRVRGNQPQHF. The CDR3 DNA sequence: TGTGCCACCAGCAGAGTAAGGGTGAGGGGCAATCAGCCCCAGCATTTT.

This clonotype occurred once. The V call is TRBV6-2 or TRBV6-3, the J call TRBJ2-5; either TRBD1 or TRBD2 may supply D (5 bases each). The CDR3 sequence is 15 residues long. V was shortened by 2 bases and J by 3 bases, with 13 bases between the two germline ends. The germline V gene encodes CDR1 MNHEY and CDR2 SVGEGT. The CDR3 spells CASSYPRGAEETQYF. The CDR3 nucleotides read TGTGCCAGCAGTTACCCCCGAGGGGCGGAAGAGACCCAGTACTTC.

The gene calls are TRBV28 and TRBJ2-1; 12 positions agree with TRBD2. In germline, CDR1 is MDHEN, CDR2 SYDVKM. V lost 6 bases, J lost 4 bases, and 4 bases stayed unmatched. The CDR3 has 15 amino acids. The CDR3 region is CASSPGLAGYNEQFF. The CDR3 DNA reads TGTGCCAGCAGCCCCGGACTAGCGGGGTACAATGAGCAGTTCTTC. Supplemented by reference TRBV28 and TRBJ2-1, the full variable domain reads DVKVTQSSRYLVKRTGEKVFLECVQDMDHENMFWYRQDPGLGLRLIYFSYDVKMKEKGDIPEGYSVSREKKERFSLILESASTNQTSMYLCASSPGLAGYNEQFFGPGTRLTVL.

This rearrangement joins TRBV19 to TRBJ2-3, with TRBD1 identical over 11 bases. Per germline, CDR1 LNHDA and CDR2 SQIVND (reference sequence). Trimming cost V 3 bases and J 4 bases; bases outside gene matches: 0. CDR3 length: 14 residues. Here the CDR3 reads CASSMGQGADTQYF. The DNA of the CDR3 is TGTGCCAGTAGTATGGGACAGGGGGCAGATACGCAGTATTTT.

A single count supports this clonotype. CDR3 sequence (DNA): TGTGCCAGCAGCGTCCAGGGGACCACCGGGGAGCTGTTTTTT. Translation: CASSVQGTTGELFF. This chain joins TRBV9 and TRBJ2-2; tentatively, D is TRBD1 (6 bases). V lost 2 bases, J lost 4 bases, and 9 bases lay in between. The CDR3 spans 14 residues. Germline CDR1 SGDLS, CDR2 YYNGEE. Using reference TRBV9 and TRBJ2-2 for the parts outside the CDR3, the full variable domain is DSGVTQTPKHLITATGQRVTLRCSPRSGDLSVYWYQQSLDQGLQFLIQYYNGEERAKGNILERFSAQQFPDLHSELNLSSLELGDSALYFCASSVQGTTGELFFGEGSRLTVL.

The chain's CDR3 is CASSLSGTAWNYEQYF. The CDR3, as DNA: TGTGCCAGCAGTTTATCGGGTACGGCTTGGAACTACGAGCAGTACTTC. V is TRBV27 and J is TRBJ2-7; D unresolved. Germline CDR1 and CDR2: MNHEY and SMNVEV (reference sequence). There are 16 residues in the CDR3. The V gene lost 0 bases and the J gene lost 3 bases, with 15 bases spanning the gap.

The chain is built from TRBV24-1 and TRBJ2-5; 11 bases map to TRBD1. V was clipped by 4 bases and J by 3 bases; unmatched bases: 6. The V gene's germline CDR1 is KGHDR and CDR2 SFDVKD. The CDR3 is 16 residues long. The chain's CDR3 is CATSDPGTGGEETQYF. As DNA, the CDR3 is TGTGCCACCAGTGACCCTGGGACAGGGGGTGAAGAGACCCAGTACTTC.

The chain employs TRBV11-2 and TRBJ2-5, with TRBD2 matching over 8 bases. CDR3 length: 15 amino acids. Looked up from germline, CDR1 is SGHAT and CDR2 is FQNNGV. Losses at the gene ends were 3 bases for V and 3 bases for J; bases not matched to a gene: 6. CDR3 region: CASSFVAGREETQYF. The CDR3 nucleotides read TGTGCCAGCAGCTTCGTAGCGGGAAGAGAAGAGACCCAGTACTTC.

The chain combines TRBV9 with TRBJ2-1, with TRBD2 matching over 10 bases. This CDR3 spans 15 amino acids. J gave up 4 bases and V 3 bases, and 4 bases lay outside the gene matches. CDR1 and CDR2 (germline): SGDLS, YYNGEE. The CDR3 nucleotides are TGTGCCAGCAGCGGGGGGACTAGCGATTACAATGAGCAGTTCTTC. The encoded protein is CASSGGTSDYNEQFF.

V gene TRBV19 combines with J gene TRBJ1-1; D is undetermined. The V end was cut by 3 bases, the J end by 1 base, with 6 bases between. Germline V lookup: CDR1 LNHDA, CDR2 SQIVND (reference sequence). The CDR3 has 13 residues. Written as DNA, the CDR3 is TGTGCCAGTAGTATTGGGAGGAACACTGAAGCTTTCTTT. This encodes CASSIGRNTEAFF. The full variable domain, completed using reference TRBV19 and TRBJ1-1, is DGGITQSPKYLFRKEGQNVTLSCEQNLNHDAMYWYRQDPGQGLRLIYYSQIVNDFQKGDIAEGYSVSREKKESFPLTVTSAQKNPTAFYLCASSIGRNTEAFFGQGTRLTVV.